One sample yielded the 17 T cell receptor beta chains listed below, sequenced in a study of shared clonotypes between healthy human individuals. As defined, naive CD8 cells were CD45RO-negative and positively selected for CCR7, with terminally differentiated effector memory CD45RA+ cells excluded. Libraries were prepared by immunoSEQ multiplex PCR; TCRdb keeps only in-frame clonotypes and omits some of them. This sample carries about 2.2 million clones, around 93% of them seen once, and the ten largest clones take under 2%. The sequenced sample consisted of naive CD8+ T cells from PBMCs. These receptor sequences come from a man younger than 35 in good health. Some clones in this sample may be carry-over from other donors' samples.

This clone has a single count. V gene TRBV7-8 combines with J gene TRBJ2-7; 7 nucleotides align to TRBD2. Unmatched junction bases numbered 10, after V lost 5 bases and J lost 0 bases. CDR3 length equals 16 residues. Germline-derived CDR1 and CDR2 are SGHVS and FQNEAQ. CDR3 loop: CASSLTGGTSSYEQYF. The CDR3 DNA reads TGTGCCAGCAGCCTAACCGGGGGGACCTCCTCCTACGAGCAGTACTTC.

The chain joins TRBV7-9 to TRBJ1-1, with D hard to call. There are 15 residues in the CDR3. Per germline, CDR1 SEHNR and CDR2 FQNEAQ (reference sequence). The germline V and J ends were trimmed by 7 bases and 1 base, with 16 bases remaining between them. CDR3 nucleotide sequence: TGTGCCAGCACCACAACTCGGACGGCGAACACTGAAGCTTTCTTT. Protein sequence: CASTTTRTANTEAFF.

The chain uses TRBV5-4 and TRBJ2-2, with D possibly matching TRBD2 (7 bases). The CDR3 contains 16 residues. Deletions cut 5 bases from V and 3 bases from J, with 17 bases between. CDR1 is SGHNT and CDR2 is YYREEE in the germline V gene (reference sequence). The CDR3: CASRLRGALDTGELFF. The CDR3 coding sequence is TGTGCCAGCAGGCTTCGGGGGGCGCTGGACACCGGGGAGCTGTTTTTT.

The V gene is TRBV4-1, the J gene TRBJ2-2, with no clear D. Trimming took off 0 bases at V and 2 bases at J, with 10 bases between the two ends. Germline assignment: CDR1 MGHRA and CDR2 YSYEKL. The CDR3 runs 16 residues. CDR3 in amino acids: CASSQDRILNTGELFF. CDR3 nucleotides: TGCGCCAGCAGCCAAGACCGTATACTAAACACCGGGGAGCTGTTTTTT.

The chain joins TRBV28 to TRBJ2-1; maybe TRBD1 (5 bases). The CDR3 has 14 residues. From germline, CDR1 is MDHEN and CDR2 SYDVKM. The V gene lost 5 bases and the J gene lost 3 bases, with 11 bases spanning the gap. CDR3 loop: CASSTSQGYNEQFF. The DNA of the CDR3 is TGTGCCAGCAGTACCTCGCAGGGCTACAATGAGCAGTTCTTC.

V gene TRBV7-9 combines with J gene TRBJ2-7; D call uncertain. This CDR3 comprises 13 residues. The germline V gene has CDR1 SEHNR and CDR2 FQNEAQ (reference sequence). V was trimmed by 5 bases and J by 5 bases, leaving 13 bases between them. This CDR3 is CASSATRSHEQYF. The CDR3 DNA reads as TGTGCCAGCAGCGCGACACGTAGCCACGAGCAGTACTTC.

The chain links TRBV7-3 to TRBJ2-1, with 14 bases lining up with TRBD2. J lost 8 bases, V lost 2 bases, and 11 bases had no gene match. CDR1 is SGHTA and CDR2 is FQGTGA in the germline V gene. The CDR3 loop spans 18 amino acids. The CDR3 region has the DNA TGTGCCAGCAGCTTACTACCGGGACTAGCGGGAGTGAGCGATGAGCAGTTCTTC. This gives the protein CASSLLPGLAGVSDEQFF.

This sequence joins TRBV4-3 and TRBJ2-7; TRBD1 matches 8 bases. V dropped 1 base and J dropped 7; count of bases not matched to a gene: 6. Germline V gene lookup returns CDR1 LGHNA and CDR2 YSLEER. The CDR3 runs to 14 residues. The CDR3 loop is CASSQGTGKLEQYF. The CDR3 region has the DNA TGCGCCAGCAGCCAAGGGACAGGGAAGTTAGAGCAGTACTTC.

The J gene is TRBJ2-1, the V gene TRBV25-1; 8 nucleotides match TRBD1. The CDR3 is 12 residues long. Germline V CDR1 and CDR2: MGHDK, SYGVNS. The V gene end was trimmed by 4 bases and the J gene end by 8 bases; junction bases not matched to a gene: 1. The CDR3 region has the DNA TGTGCCAGCAGTGCAGGGGGCCATGAGCAGTTCTTC. It specifies CASSAGGHEQFF.

V is TRBV7-9 and J is TRBJ1-1; possible D gene TRBD1, 5 bases. The CDR3 has 15 residues. Germline V gene sequence: CDR1 SEHNR, CDR2 FQNEAQ (reference sequence). Between the trimmed V and J ends, which lost 7 bases and 0 bases, there was a span of 15 bases. The CDR3 DNA sequence: TGTGCCAGCACCCCAGGGATCGGCATGAACACTGAAGCTTTCTTT. Protein sequence: CASTPGIGMNTEAFF.

In nucleotides, the CDR3 is TGTGCCAGCAGCTTACTAGCGGGAGGAATCAATGAGCAGTTCTTC. It yields the protein CASSLLAGGINEQFF. This rearrangement joins TRBV5-6 to TRBJ2-1; 12 bases line up with TRBD2. This CDR3 spans 15 amino acids. V lost 2 bases, J lost 6 bases, and 3 bases stayed unmatched. Germline V CDR1 and CDR2: SGHDT, YYEEEE.

The J gene is TRBJ2-2, the V gene TRBV7-9; the D is unclear. Germline-derived CDR1 and CDR2 are SEHNR and FQNEAQ (reference sequence). The length of the CDR3 is 18 residues. The V and J ends lost 0 bases and 1 base respectively, with 15 bases between them. CDR3 DNA: TGTGCCAGCAGCTTAGCCGCAGAAATAGCCTGGAACACCGGGGAGCTGTTTTTT. Residues: CASSLAAEIAWNTGELFF. The entire variable domain, with the rest obtained from reference TRBV7-9 and TRBJ2-2, is as follows: DTGVSQNPRHKITKRGQNVTFRCDPISEHNRLYWYRQTLGQGPEFLTYFQNEAQLEKSRLLSDRFSAERPKGSFSTLEIQRTEQGDSAMYLCASSLAAEIAWNTGELFFGEGSRLTVL.

The chain has TRBV4-3 and TRBJ2-1; 10 bases line up with TRBD2. V was clipped by 1 base and J by 9 bases; unmatched bases: 3. This CDR3 is built from 14 residues. The V gene's germline CDR1 is LGHNA and CDR2 YSLEER. The CDR3 sequence: CASSQGLAGTEQFF. The CDR3 DNA sequence: TGCGCCAGCAGCCAAGGACTAGCGGGCACTGAGCAGTTCTTC.

As regards this clone: This sample also contains other DNA sequences that code for the same CDR3. The V gene is TRBV5-5, the J gene TRBJ1-2, with D possibly TRBD1 on 6 matching bases. The CDR3 contains 13 residues. Germline V gene lookup returns CDR1 SGHKS and CDR2 YYEKEE (reference sequence). Trimming removed 3 bases from V and 4 bases from J, with 10 bases in between. The CDR3 protein is CASSSGAPYGYTF. CDR3 coding DNA: TGTGCCAGCAGCTCGGGGGCCCCCTATGGCTACACCTTC.

This clone was observed once. This chain uses TRBV5-1 with TRBJ2-7; either TRBD1 or TRBD2 may supply D (5 bases each). The V end was cut by 1 base, the J end by 1 base, with 24 bases between. Per germline, CDR1 SGHRS and CDR2 YFSETQ. The CDR3 consists of 19 residues. CDR3 residues: CASSLYIFIEGPRSYEQYF. For the CDR3, the DNA is TGCGCCAGCAGCTTGTACATTTTTATTGAGGGGCCACGTTCCTACGAGCAGTACTTC.

For the CDR3, the DNA is TGTGCCAGCAGCGGAGGGACTAGCGGGATGGATGAGCAGTTCTTC. This sequence encodes CASSGGTSGMDEQFF. J is TRBJ2-1 and V is TRBV5-4; 13 bases are a match to TRBD2. There are 15 residues in the CDR3. Losses at the gene ends were 4 bases for V and 8 bases for J; bases not matched to a gene: 6. CDR1 is SGHNT, CDR2 YYREEE, per germline (reference sequence).

V gene TRBV4-1 combines with J gene TRBJ1-4; tentative D call: TRBD1 (5 bases). V lost 4 bases and J lost 0, with 15 bases in between. This CDR3 is 17 amino acids long. Germline values: CDR1 MGHRA, CDR2 YSYEKL. The CDR3 protein is CASSLMGGATTNEKLFF. As DNA, the CDR3 is TGCGCCAGCAGCCTAATGGGTGGGGCTACAACTAATGAAAAACTGTTTTTT.